This entry lists 9 T cell receptor beta chains sequenced from one sample in a study of blood T cell repertoires in COVID-19. TCRdb's table, derived via immunoSEQ multiplex PCR, lists solely in-frame clones and lacks some. The sample has more than 90,000 clones, approximately 70% seen once. The sequenced sample consisted of peripheral blood. The receptors stem from a woman in her fifties or sixties in a cohort sampled during active or convalescent COVID-19.

J is TRBJ2-7 and V is TRBV11-2; D is ambiguous. Deletions cut 0 bases from V and 6 bases from J, with 12 bases between. The CDR3 length is 14 residues. In germline, CDR1 is SGHAT, CDR2 FQNNGV. CDR3: CASSLDRQTSEQYF. CDR3 nucleotides: TGTGCCAGCAGCTTAGATCGCCAGACAAGCGAGCAGTACTTC.

The chain employs TRBV7-3 and TRBJ2-3, with 8 bases identical to TRBD2. Germline assignment: CDR1 SGHTA and CDR2 FQGTGA. The CDR3 covers 16 residues. Trimming took 2 bases from V and 5 from J; bases not matched to a gene: 9. In DNA, the CDR3 is TGTGCCAGCAGCTTATATCCGGGGGGGCCGGTAGATACGCAGTATTTT. Protein sequence: CASSLYPGGPVDTQYF.

This clone was seen a few times. V is TRBV4-1 and J is TRBJ2-1; 16 bases match TRBD2. J was trimmed by 8 bases and V by 2 bases; bases with no gene match: 9. Germline values: CDR1 MGHRA, CDR2 YSYEKL. The length of the CDR3 is 18 residues. CDR3 nucleotide sequence: TGCGCCAGCAGCCAACTCCCAGGGACTAGCGGGGGGGTAGATGAGCAGTTCTTC. This encodes CASSQLPGTSGGVDEQFF.

V gene TRBV5-6 combines with J gene TRBJ1-1, with 7 bases matching TRBD1. Germline-derived CDR1 and CDR2 are SGHDT and YYEEEE. The CDR3 contains 14 residues. J gave up 8 bases and V 3 bases, and 10 bases lay outside the gene matches. This CDR3 is CASSSVEGAREAFF. As DNA, the CDR3 is TGTGCCAGCAGCTCGGTTGAGGGGGCGCGGGAAGCTTTCTTT.

This clone has at least ten counts. This sequence joins TRBV27 and TRBJ2-7, with D possibly TRBD1 on 5 matching bases. The V and J ends lost 0 bases and 5 bases respectively, with 8 bases between them. The CDR3 runs to 13 residues. Germline V gene data show CDR1 as MNHEY and CDR2 as SMNVEV (reference sequence). In DNA, the CDR3 is TGTGCCAGCAGTTTATCCAGGGTCAACGAGCAGTACTTC. This codes for CASSLSRVNEQYF.

The chain carries TRBV27 and TRBJ2-3; 11 nucleotides match TRBD2. CDR3 length equals 17 residues. CDR1 and CDR2 from the germline V gene are MNHEY and SMNVEV (reference sequence). V was pared by 5 bases and J by 4 bases, with 11 bases of the junction left unmatched. The CDR3 here is CASSPLAGAAVADTQYF. As DNA, the CDR3 is TGTGCCAGCAGTCCACTAGCGGGGGCCGCGGTTGCAGATACGCAGTATTTT.

The chain carries TRBV19 and TRBJ2-7; perhaps TRBD2 as D (6 bases). The CDR3 runs to 14 residues. CDR1 is LNHDA, CDR2 SQIVND, per germline (reference sequence). V lost 6 bases, J lost 3 bases, and 15 bases lay in between. In nucleotides, the CDR3 is TGTGCCAGTAGCCTCCGGACTACCAACTACGAGCAGTACTTC. Translation: CASSLRTTNYEQYF.

The V call is TRBV7-9, the J call TRBJ2-3; 15 bases map to TRBD2. Germline V gene lookup returns CDR1 SEHNR and CDR2 FQNEAQ (reference sequence). This CDR3 comprises 15 residues. The ends lost 5 bases at V and 6 bases at J; junction bases unmatched: 3. CDR3 nucleotides: TGTGCCAGCAGCCGGACTAGCGGGGGGGCGGATACGCAGTATTTT. Its translation is CASSRTSGGADTQYF.

This clone showed up just a few times. The chain links TRBV11-2 to TRBJ2-1; 12 bases match TRBD2. The CDR3 spans 16 residues. V gave up 5 bases and J gave up 6 bases; unmatched junction bases: 8. The germline gives CDR1 SGHAT, CDR2 FQNNGV. CDR3 bases: TGTGCCAGCAGCCAATCTAGCGGGGGGGCCGTCAATGAGCAGTTCTTC. It yields the protein CASSQSSGGAVNEQFF.